These 25 T cell receptor beta chains originate from one sample sequenced in a study of blood T cell repertoires in COVID-19. TCRdb's copy holds only in-frame clones and misses some; the assay was immunoSEQ multiplex PCR. The table shows 150,000 to 200,000 clones, with around 85% occurring only once. Sequencing was performed on peripheral blood. The receptors originated from a man between 70 and 80 years old with active or convalescent COVID-19.

The chain links TRBV18 to TRBJ1-2; tentatively, D is TRBD1 (6 bases). The germline V gene encodes CDR1 KGHSH and CDR2 LQKENI. The CDR3 length is 14 residues. V gave up 3 bases and J gave up 4 bases, with 12 bases separating them. The CDR3 coding sequence is TGTGCCAGCTCACCTAACCAGGGGTTCTATGGCTACACCTTC. This gives the protein CASSPNQGFYGYTF.

The chain employs TRBV28 and TRBJ2-3; tentatively, D is TRBD1 (6 bases). Germline values: CDR1 MDHEN, CDR2 SYDVKM. CDR3 size: 17 residues. Trimming took 4 bases from V and 1 from J, leaving 18 bases between them. The CDR3 reads CASSYPQDRRGTDTQYF. The CDR3 nucleotides read TGTGCCAGCAGTTACCCGCAGGACAGAAGGGGCACAGATACGCAGTATTTT.

This clone was seen a single time. The chain employs TRBV12-3 or TRBV12-4 and TRBJ1-2; weak D call: TRBD1 (5 bases). Trimming shortened V by 3 bases and J by 4 bases, and 9 bases separated the two germline ends. This CDR3 is built from 13 residues. The CDR3 sequence is CASSFVRGYGYTF. The CDR3 coding sequence is TGTGCCAGCAGTTTTGTTAGGGGCTATGGCTACACCTTC.

The chain employs TRBV4-1 and TRBJ1-2; D gene ambiguous. The CDR3 covers 16 residues. Trimming shortened V by 0 bases and J by 4 bases, and 15 bases separated the two germline ends. Germline-derived CDR1 and CDR2 are MGHRA and YSYEKL. The CDR3 spells CASSQDGGIRSYGYTF. The CDR3 DNA sequence: TGCGCCAGCAGCCAAGATGGAGGGATTAGGTCCTATGGCTACACCTTC.

The chain joins TRBV28 to TRBJ2-6, with D perhaps matching TRBD1 (6 bases). V lost 6 bases and J lost 1, with 10 bases in between. The CDR3 is made up of 15 amino acids. Germline CDR1 and CDR2: MDHEN and SYDVKM. CDR3 in amino acids: CASSVQGSGANVLTF. CDR3 nucleotide sequence: TGTGCCAGCAGCGTACAGGGATCTGGGGCCAACGTCCTGACTTTC. Drawing the rest from reference TRBV28 and TRBJ2-6, the complete variable domain is DVKVTQSSRYLVKRTGEKVFLECVQDMDHENMFWYRQDPGLGLRLIYFSYDVKMKEKGDIPEGYSVSREKKERFSLILESASTNQTSMYLCASSVQGSGANVLTFGAGSRLTVL.

CDR3 sequence (DNA): TGTGCCAGCAGTTTAAGGACAGGGGACCAGCCCCAGCATTTT. This encodes CASSLRTGDQPQHF. The rearrangement joins TRBV28 to TRBJ1-5; TRBD1 matches 9 bases. V shed 2 bases, J shed 7 bases, and the junction held 3 bases outside the gene matches. Germline V gene sequence: CDR1 MDHEN, CDR2 SYDVKM. The length of the CDR3 is 14 residues.

The V call is TRBV25-1, the J call TRBJ1-6; D is perhaps TRBD1 (6 bases). The CDR3 runs to 16 residues. Looked up from germline, CDR1 is MGHDK and CDR2 is SYGVNS. Trimming shortened V by 2 bases and J by 6 bases, and 14 bases separated the two germline ends. The DNA for the CDR3 is TGTGCCAGCAGTGAACTAAATGGGGGCTCTAATTCACCCCTCCACTTT. Its translation is CASSELNGGSNSPLHF. Full variable domain (rest looked up from reference TRBV25-1 and TRBJ1-6): EADIYQTPRYLVIGTGKKITLECSQTMGHDKMYWYQQDPGMELHLIHYSYGVNSTEKGDLSSESTVSRIRTEHFPLTLESARPSHTSQYLCASSELNGGSNSPLHFGNGTRLTVT.

The chain carries TRBV28 and TRBJ1-3, with 7 positions matching TRBD1. The germline V gene has CDR1 MDHEN and CDR2 SYDVKM. This CDR3 has 14 amino acids. Losses at the gene ends were 3 bases for V and 3 bases for J; bases not matched to a gene: 2. This CDR3 reads CASSLRQGGNTIYF. The CDR3, as DNA: TGTGCCAGCAGTTTGCGACAGGGTGGAAACACCATATATTTT.

The chain links TRBV4-3 to TRBJ2-2, with 7 bases that match TRBD1. Germline V gene lookup returns CDR1 LGHNA and CDR2 YSLEER. The CDR3 is 16 amino acids. Unmatched junction bases numbered 6, after V lost 3 bases and J lost 2 bases. CDR3: CASSQGTVLNTGELFF. In DNA form, the CDR3 reads TGCGCCAGCAGCCAGGGGACAGTTCTTAACACCGGGGAGCTGTTTTTT.

CDR3 loop: CASKMTGNEKLFF. The CDR3 DNA sequence: TGTGCCAGCAAAATGACAGGGAATGAAAAACTGTTTTTT. V is TRBV6-6 and J is TRBJ1-4; 7 nucleotides match TRBD1. V lost 7 bases and J lost 5; bases outside the gene matches: 4. Germline values: CDR1 MNHNY, CDR2 SVGAGI (reference sequence). The CDR3 sequence is 13 residues long.

This sequence joins TRBV6-1 and TRBJ2-1; D ambiguous. Germline V CDR1 and CDR2: MNHNS, SASEGT. CDR3 length: 16 residues. Trimming took off 2 bases at V and 6 bases at J, with 17 bases between the two ends. CDR3: CASSELPGLLGNEQFF. CDR3 coding DNA: TGTGCCAGCAGTGAACTTCCAGGCCTCCTCGGCAATGAGCAGTTCTTC.

This chain links TRBV28 with TRBJ1-1; TRBD1 matches 7 bases. V gave up 5 bases and J gave up 0 bases; unmatched junction bases: 3. The germline V gene has CDR1 MDHEN and CDR2 SYDVKM. The CDR3 spans 14 residues. For the CDR3, the DNA is TGTGCCAGCAGTCGCGACAGGGTGAACACTGAAGCTTTCTTT. Translation gives CASSRDRVNTEAFF.

This rearrangement joins TRBV28 to TRBJ2-7; tentatively, D is TRBD1 (5 bases). CDR1 is MDHEN and CDR2 is SYDVKM in the germline V gene. The CDR3 runs to 14 residues. Trimming pared 2 bases from V and 2 bases from J, leaving 10 bases between. The CDR3 DNA sequence: TGTGCCAGCAGTTTACAGGGTGGGGCCTACGAGCAGTACTTC. It is translated as CASSLQGGAYEQYF. Together with reference TRBV28 and TRBJ2-7, the CDR3 gives the full variable domain: DVKVTQSSRYLVKRTGEKVFLECVQDMDHENMFWYRQDPGLGLRLIYFSYDVKMKEKGDIPEGYSVSREKKERFSLILESASTNQTSMYLCASSLQGGAYEQYFGPGTRLTVT.

The chain couples TRBV9 to TRBJ2-5; possible D gene TRBD1, 6 bases. The V gene lost 4 bases and the J gene lost 3 bases, with 19 bases spanning the gap. The CDR3 is made up of 16 amino acids. Germline V lookup: CDR1 SGDLS, CDR2 YYNGEE. The CDR3: CASSPSPGQLKETQYF. The CDR3 DNA follows: TGTGCCAGCAGCCCCTCCCCGGGACAACTTAAAGAGACCCAGTACTTC.

The chain couples TRBV27 to TRBJ2-3, with D hard to call. Germline loops: CDR1 MNHEY, CDR2 SMNVEV (reference sequence). This CDR3 has 11 amino acids. V was pared by 11 bases and J by 0 bases, with 6 bases between. The CDR3 DNA reads as TGTGCCCCCCCTAGCACAGATACGCAGTATTTT. This codes for CAPPSTDTQYF.

This sequence joins TRBV2 and TRBJ2-7; D unresolved. The CDR3 has 13 residues. Looked up from germline, CDR1 is SNHLY and CDR2 is FYNNEI. V was clipped by 6 bases and J by 3 bases, with 12 bases between them. CDR3 in DNA: TGTGCCAGCAGCGCGGAAAGCATCTACGAGCAGTACTTC. Encoded protein: CASSAESIYEQYF.

The chain links TRBV6-7 to TRBJ1-3, with D unresolved. TRBV6-7 is classed as an ORF, of uncertain function. This CDR3 spans 14 amino acids. Between the trimmed V and J ends, which lost 5 bases and 0 bases, there was a span of 8 bases. The CDR3 spells CASSLQNSGNTIYF. CDR3 DNA sequence: TGTGCCAGCAGTCTTCAGAACTCTGGAAACACCATATATTTT.

The rearrangement joins TRBV5-1 to TRBJ2-7; tentative D call: TRBD1 (6 bases). The CDR3 is made up of 15 amino acids. V lost 2 bases to trimming and J lost 3 bases, with 15 bases between them. Germline loops: CDR1 SGHRS, CDR2 YFSETQ. CDR3 nucleotide sequence: TGCGCCAGCAGCTTAACTCCAGGGGTCAGCTACGAGCAGTACTTC. Its translation is CASSLTPGVSYEQYF.

This chain uses TRBV5-5 with TRBJ2-2; the D gene is possibly TRBD2 (5 bases). V gave up 4 bases and J gave up 7 bases, with 5 bases separating them. Germline V lookup: CDR1 SGHKS, CDR2 YYEKEE (reference sequence). The CDR3 is 11 amino acids. The CDR3 is CASSGGGELFF. In DNA, the CDR3 is TGTGCCAGCAGCGGAGGCGGGGAGCTGTTTTTT.

V usage is TRBV7-2 and J usage is TRBJ1-2; TRBD1 matches 11 bases. Germline trimming cut 9 bases from V and 5 bases from J; bases unmatched to any gene: 11. CDR1 is SGHTA, CDR2 FQGNSA, per germline. The CDR3 loop spans 15 amino acids. Written as DNA, the CDR3 is TGTGCCAGTTCATCCCTGGGACAGGGGGGGTATGGCTACACCTTC. It is translated as CASSSLGQGGYGYTF.

The chain joins TRBV24-1 to TRBJ1-2, with 8 positions matching TRBD1. Looked up from germline, CDR1 is KGHDR and CDR2 is SFDVKD. V trimming: 3 bases; J trimming: 8 bases; junction bases outside the gene matches: 10. This CDR3 has 15 amino acids. CDR3 protein: CATSDTPGTGHGYTF. The CDR3 DNA is TGTGCCACCAGTGATACCCCCGGGACAGGCCACGGCTACACCTTC.

V gene TRBV5-1 combines with J gene TRBJ1-1; D is perhaps TRBD1 (5 bases). CDR3 length: 13 amino acids. Trimming stripped 0 bases from V and 6 bases from J, with 9 bases between. Per germline, CDR1 SGHRS and CDR2 YFSETQ. This CDR3 is CASSLGAGSEAFF. As DNA, the CDR3 is TGCGCCAGCAGCTTGGGGGCAGGGTCTGAAGCTTTCTTT.

This clone has a single count. V usage is TRBV7-2 and J usage is TRBJ2-7; 9 positions match TRBD1. J gave up 7 bases and V 3 bases, and 16 bases lay outside the gene matches. The CDR3 runs to 17 residues. In germline, CDR1 is SGHTA, CDR2 FQGNSA. This chain's CDR3 is CASSLVSGGQGPWEQYF. For the CDR3, the DNA is TGTGCCAGCAGCTTGGTCTCTGGGGGACAGGGCCCCTGGGAGCAGTACTTC. The complete variable domain, with remaining parts taken from reference TRBV7-2 and TRBJ2-7, reads GAGVSQSPSNKVTEKGKDVELRCDPISGHTALYWYRQSLGQGLEFLIYFQGNSAPDKSGLPSDRFSAERTGGSVSTLTIQRTQQEDSAVYLCASSLVSGGQGPWEQYFGPGTRLTVT.

This clone was seen a single time. The chain combines TRBV6-5 with TRBJ1-6; 9 bases align to TRBD1. V gave up 10 bases and J gave up 5 bases; unmatched junction bases: 9. The CDR3 is 15 residues long. CDR1 and CDR2 from the germline V gene are MNHEY and SVGAGI. The CDR3 region has the DNA TGTGCCACTAAGGAACAGGGGGCTGATAATTCACCCCTCCACTTT. It encodes CATKEQGADNSPLHF.

The rearrangement links TRBV9 to TRBJ2-5, with 13 nucleotides matching TRBD2. The CDR3 sequence is 18 residues long. The germline V gene encodes CDR1 SGDLS and CDR2 YYNGEE. Trimming at V came to 0 bases and at J to 4 bases, leaving 9 bases not matched to a gene. Here the CDR3 DNA reads TGTGCCAGCAGCGTAGCCCCCCAGACTAGCGGGGGGTTAGAGACCCAGTACTTC. This translates into CASSVAPQTSGGLETQYF.